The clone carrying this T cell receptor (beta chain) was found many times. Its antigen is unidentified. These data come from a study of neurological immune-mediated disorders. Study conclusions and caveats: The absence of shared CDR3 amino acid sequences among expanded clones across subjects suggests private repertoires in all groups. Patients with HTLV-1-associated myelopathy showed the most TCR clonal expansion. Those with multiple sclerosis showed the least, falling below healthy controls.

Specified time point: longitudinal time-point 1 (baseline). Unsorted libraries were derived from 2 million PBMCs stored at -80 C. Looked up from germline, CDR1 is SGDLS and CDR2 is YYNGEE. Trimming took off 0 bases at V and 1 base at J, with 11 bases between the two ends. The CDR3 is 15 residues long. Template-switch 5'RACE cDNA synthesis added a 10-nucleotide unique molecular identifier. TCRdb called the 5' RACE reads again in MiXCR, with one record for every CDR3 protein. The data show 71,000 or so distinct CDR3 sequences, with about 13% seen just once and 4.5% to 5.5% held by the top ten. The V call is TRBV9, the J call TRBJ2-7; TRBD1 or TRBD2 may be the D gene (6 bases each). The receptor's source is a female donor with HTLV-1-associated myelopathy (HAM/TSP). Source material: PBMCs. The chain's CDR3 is CASSVGGAGSYEQYF. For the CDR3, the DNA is TGTGCCAGCAGCGTAGGGGGGGCCGGTTCCTACGAGCAGTACTTC.